This TCR beta chain is from a study of cytotoxic CD8 clonotypes in ibrutinib-treated CLL. Libraries were prepared by immunoSEQ multiplex PCR; TCRdb keeps only in-frame clonotypes and omits some of them. In the table there are about 160,000 clones, approximately 91% of which are singletons. Trimming took off 1 base at V and 2 bases at J, with 8 bases between the two ends. The germline gives CDR1 MNHNY, CDR2 SVGAGI (reference sequence). CDR3 size: 14 residues. The study's findings and limits: Public clonotypes were uncommon and contracted or stayed stable on treatment. Sampling time points were not equivalent between sustained-remission and progressing patients. At ibrutinib response, clonality increased, and at progression it declined back toward baseline. Researchers report that baseline clonality outpaced age-matched healthy donors and tracked circulating CD8+ T-cell counts.

A word on this clone: Its antigen is unknown.

The origin of this receptor is a human donor with chronic lymphocytic leukemia. The source was PBMCs, collected at disease progression, from a patient treated with ibrutinib. The chain carries TRBV6-6 and TRBJ2-5; no clear D. As DNA, the CDR3 is TGTGCCAGCAGTTACTACGCCAGTCAAGAGACCCAGTACTTC. This encodes CASSYYASQETQYF.